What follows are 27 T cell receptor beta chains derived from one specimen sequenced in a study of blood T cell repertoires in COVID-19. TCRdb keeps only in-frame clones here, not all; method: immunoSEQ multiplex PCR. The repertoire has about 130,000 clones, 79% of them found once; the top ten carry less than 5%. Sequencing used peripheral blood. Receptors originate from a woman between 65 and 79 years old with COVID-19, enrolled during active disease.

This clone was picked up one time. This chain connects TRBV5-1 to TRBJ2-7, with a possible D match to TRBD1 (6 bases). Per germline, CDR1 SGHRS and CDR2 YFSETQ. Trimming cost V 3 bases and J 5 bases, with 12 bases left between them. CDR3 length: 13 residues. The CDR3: CASSSGVVDEQYF. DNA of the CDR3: TGCGCCAGCAGCTCAGGGGTTGTGGACGAGCAGTACTTC.

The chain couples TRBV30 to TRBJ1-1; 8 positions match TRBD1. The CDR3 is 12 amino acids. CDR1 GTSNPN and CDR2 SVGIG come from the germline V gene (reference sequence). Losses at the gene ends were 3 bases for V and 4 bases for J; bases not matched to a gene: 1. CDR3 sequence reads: CAWRDRVTEAFF. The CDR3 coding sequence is TGTGCCTGGAGGGACAGGGTCACTGAAGCTTTCTTT.

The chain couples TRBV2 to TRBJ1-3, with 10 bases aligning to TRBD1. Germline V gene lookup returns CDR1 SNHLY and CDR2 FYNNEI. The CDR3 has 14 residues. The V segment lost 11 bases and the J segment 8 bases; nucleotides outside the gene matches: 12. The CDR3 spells CARQGAGGVDTIYF. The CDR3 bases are TGTGCCCGACAGGGGGCAGGGGGTGTGGACACCATATATTTT.

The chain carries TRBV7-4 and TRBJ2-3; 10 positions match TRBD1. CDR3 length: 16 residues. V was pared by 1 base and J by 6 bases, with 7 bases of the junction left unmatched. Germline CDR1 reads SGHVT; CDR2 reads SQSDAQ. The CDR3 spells CASSLVGTGEVDTQYF. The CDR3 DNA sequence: TGTGCCAGCAGCTTAGTTGGGACAGGGGAGGTGGATACGCAGTATTTT.

CDR3 region: CASSLGANYGYTF. CDR3 nucleotides: TGTGCCAGCAGCTTAGGGGCAAACTATGGCTACACCTTC. The chain has TRBV11-2 and TRBJ1-2; D is unresolved. The germline V gene encodes CDR1 SGHAT and CDR2 FQNNGV. The V gene lost 1 base and the J gene lost 2 bases, with 5 bases spanning the gap. The CDR3 covers 13 residues. Supplemented by reference TRBV11-2 and TRBJ1-2, the full variable domain reads EAGVAQSPRYKIIEKRQSVAFWCNPISGHATLYWYQQILGQGPKLLIQFQNNGVVDDSQLPKDRFSAERLKGVDSTLKIQPAKLEDSAVYLCASSLGANYGYTFGSGTRLTVV.

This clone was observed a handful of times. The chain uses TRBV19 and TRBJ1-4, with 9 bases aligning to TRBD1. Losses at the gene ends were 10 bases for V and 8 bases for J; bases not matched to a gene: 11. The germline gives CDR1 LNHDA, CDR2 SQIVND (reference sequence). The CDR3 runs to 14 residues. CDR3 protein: CATSYRGRHEKLFF. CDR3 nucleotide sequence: TGTGCCACTAGCTACAGGGGGCGTCACGAAAAACTGTTTTTT.

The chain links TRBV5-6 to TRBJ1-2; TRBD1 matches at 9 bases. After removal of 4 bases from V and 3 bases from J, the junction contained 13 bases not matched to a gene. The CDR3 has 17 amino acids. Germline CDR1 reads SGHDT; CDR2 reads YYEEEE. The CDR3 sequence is CASSPTFGTGSDYGYTF. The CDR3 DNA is TGTGCCAGCAGCCCAACGTTCGGGACAGGGAGTGACTATGGCTACACCTTC.

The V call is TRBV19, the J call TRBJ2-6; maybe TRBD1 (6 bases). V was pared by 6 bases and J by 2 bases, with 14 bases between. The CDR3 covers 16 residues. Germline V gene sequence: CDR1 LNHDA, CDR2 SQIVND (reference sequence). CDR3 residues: CASRTGRRTGANVLTF. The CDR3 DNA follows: TGTGCCAGTAGGACAGGACGACGCACTGGGGCCAACGTCCTGACTTTC.

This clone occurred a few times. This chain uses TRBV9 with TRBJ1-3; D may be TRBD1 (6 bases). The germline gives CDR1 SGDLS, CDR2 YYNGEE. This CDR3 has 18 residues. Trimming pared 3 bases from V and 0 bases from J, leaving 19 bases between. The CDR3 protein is CASSAPRGQIVSGNTIYF. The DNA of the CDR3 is TGTGCCAGCAGCGCCCCACGGGGACAAATAGTCTCTGGAAACACCATATATTTT.

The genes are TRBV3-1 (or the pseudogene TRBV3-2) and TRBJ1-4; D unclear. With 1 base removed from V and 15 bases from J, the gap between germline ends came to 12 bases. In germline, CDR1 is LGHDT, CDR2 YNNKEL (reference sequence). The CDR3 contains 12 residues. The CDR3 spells CASSQGTQRVFF. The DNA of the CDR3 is TGTGCCAGCAGCCAAGGGACCCAGAGGGTGTTTTTT.

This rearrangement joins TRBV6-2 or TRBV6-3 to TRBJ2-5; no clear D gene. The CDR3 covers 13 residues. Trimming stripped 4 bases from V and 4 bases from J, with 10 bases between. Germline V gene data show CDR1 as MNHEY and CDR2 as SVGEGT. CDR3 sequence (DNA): TGTGCCAGCAGTTCCCAGAGGCGAGAGACCCAGTACTTC. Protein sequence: CASSSQRRETQYF.

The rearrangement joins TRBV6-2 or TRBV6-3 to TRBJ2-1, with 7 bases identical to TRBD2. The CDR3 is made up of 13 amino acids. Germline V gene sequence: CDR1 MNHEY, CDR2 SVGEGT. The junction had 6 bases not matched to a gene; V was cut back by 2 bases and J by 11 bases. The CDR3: CASSYGGGLKQFF. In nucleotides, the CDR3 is TGTGCCAGCAGTTACGGCGGGGGTTTAAAGCAGTTCTTC.

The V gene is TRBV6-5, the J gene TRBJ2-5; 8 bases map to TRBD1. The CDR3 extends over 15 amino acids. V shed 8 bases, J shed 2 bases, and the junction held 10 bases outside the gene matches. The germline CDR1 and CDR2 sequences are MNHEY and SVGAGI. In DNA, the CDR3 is TGTGCCAGCCTTCCGGGACAGGAGCTTCAAGAGACCCAGTACTTC. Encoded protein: CASLPGQELQETQYF.

CDR3 region: CASSEINNERGGYTF. The CDR3 DNA follows: TGCGCCAGCAGCGAAATCAACAACGAACGAGGAGGCTACACCTTC. V gene TRBV5-1 combines with J gene TRBJ1-2; D ambiguous. In germline, CDR1 is SGHRS, CDR2 YFSETQ. V was shortened by 4 bases and J by 8 bases, with 21 bases between the two germline ends. This CDR3 is 15 amino acids long.

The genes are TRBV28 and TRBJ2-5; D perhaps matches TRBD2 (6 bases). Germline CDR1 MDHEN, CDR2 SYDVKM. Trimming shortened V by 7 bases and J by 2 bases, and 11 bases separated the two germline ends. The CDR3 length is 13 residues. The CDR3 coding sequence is TGTGCCAGCACCCCAGGGAGGCAAGAGACCCAGTACTTC. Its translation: CASTPGRQETQYF.

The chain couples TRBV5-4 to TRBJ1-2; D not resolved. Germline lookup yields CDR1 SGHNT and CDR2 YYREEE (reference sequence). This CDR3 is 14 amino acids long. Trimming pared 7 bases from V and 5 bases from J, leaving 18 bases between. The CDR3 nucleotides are TGTGCCAGCTTCTCCCCGGGGAACGTGTATGGCTACACCTTC. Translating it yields CASFSPGNVYGYTF. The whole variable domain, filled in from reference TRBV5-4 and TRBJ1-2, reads ETGVTQSPTHLIKTRGQQVTLRCSSQSGHNTVSWYQQALGQGPQFIFQYYREEENGRGNFPPRFSGLQFPNYSSELNVNALELDDSALYLCASFSPGNVYGYTFGSGTRLTVV.

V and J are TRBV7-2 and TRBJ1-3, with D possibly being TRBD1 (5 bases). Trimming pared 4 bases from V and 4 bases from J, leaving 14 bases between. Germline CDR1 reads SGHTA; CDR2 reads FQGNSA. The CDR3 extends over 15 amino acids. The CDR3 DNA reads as TGTGCCAGCAGCTCGGGAGGGGCGGGCGGAAACACCATATATTTT. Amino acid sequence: CASSSGGAGGNTIYF.

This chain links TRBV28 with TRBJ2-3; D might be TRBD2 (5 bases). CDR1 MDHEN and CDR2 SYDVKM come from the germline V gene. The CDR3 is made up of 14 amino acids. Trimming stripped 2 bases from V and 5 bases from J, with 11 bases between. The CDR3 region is CASSLGLAGDTQYF. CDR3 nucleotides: TGTGCCAGCAGTTTAGGGCTAGCTGGAGATACGCAGTATTTT. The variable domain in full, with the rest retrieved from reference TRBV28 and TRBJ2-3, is DVKVTQSSRYLVKRTGEKVFLECVQDMDHENMFWYRQDPGLGLRLIYFSYDVKMKEKGDIPEGYSVSREKKERFSLILESASTNQTSMYLCASSLGLAGDTQYFGPGTRLTVL.

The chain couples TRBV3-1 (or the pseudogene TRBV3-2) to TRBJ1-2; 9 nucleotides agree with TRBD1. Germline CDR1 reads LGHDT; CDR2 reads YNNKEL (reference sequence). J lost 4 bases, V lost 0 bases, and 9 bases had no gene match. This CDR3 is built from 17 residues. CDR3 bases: TGTGCCAGCAGCCAAGAGTCGTCGGGACAGGGCGCCTATGGCTACACCTTC. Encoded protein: CASSQESSGQGAYGYTF.

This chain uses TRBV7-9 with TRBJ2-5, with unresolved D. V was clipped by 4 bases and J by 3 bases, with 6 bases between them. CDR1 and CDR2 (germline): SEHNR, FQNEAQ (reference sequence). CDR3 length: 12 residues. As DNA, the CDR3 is TGTGCCAGCAGCTCCTCCGAAGAGACCCAGTACTTC. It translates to CASSSSEETQYF. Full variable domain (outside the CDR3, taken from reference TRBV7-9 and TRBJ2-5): DTGVSQNPRHKITKRGQNVTFRCDPISEHNRLYWYRQTLGQGPEFLTYFQNEAQLEKSRLLSDRFSAERPKGSFSTLEIQRTEQGDSAMYLCASSSSEETQYFGPGTRLLVL.

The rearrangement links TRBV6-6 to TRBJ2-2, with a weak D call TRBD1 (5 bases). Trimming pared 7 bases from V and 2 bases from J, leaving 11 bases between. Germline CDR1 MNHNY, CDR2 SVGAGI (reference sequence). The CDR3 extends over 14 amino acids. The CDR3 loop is CASNRQLNTGELFF. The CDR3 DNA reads TGTGCCAGCAACCGACAGCTTAACACCGGGGAGCTGTTTTTT.

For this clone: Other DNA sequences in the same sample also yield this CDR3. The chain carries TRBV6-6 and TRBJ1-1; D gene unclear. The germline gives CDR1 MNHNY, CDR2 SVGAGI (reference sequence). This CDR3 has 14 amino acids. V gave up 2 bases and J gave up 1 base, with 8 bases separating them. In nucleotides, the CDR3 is TGTGCCAGCAGTTACCCCGAGGGGAACACTGAAGCTTTCTTT. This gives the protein CASSYPEGNTEAFF.

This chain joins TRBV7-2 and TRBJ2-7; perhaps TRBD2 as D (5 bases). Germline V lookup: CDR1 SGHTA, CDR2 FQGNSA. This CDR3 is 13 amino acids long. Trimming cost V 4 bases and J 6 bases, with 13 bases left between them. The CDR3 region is CASSSRRPAEQYF. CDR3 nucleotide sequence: TGTGCCAGCAGCTCTCGGAGGCCCGCCGAGCAGTACTTC.

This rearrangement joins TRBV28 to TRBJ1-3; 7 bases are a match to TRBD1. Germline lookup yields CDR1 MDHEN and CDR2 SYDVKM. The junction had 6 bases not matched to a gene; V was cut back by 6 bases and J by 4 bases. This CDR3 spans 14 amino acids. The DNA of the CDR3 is TGTGCCAGCAGAACCGGGACAGCAGGAAACACCATATATTTT. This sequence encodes CASRTGTAGNTIYF.

This CDR3 reads CASSIDRGAGGELFF. The CDR3 bases are TGTGCCAGCAGCATCGACAGGGGAGCGGGCGGGGAGCTGTTTTTT. The chain joins TRBV7-3 to TRBJ2-2, with 8 bases fitting TRBD1. The V gene's germline CDR1 is SGHTA and CDR2 FQGTGA. The CDR3 is 15 amino acids. Trimming at V came to 5 bases and at J to 7 bases, leaving 9 bases not matched to a gene.

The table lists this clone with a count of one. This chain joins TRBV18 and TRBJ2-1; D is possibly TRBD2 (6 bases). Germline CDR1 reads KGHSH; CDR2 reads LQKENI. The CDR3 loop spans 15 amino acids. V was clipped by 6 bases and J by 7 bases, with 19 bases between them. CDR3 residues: CASSPGWRGPNEQFF. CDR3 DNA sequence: TGTGCCAGCTCGCCCGGGTGGAGGGGTCCGAATGAGCAGTTCTTC.

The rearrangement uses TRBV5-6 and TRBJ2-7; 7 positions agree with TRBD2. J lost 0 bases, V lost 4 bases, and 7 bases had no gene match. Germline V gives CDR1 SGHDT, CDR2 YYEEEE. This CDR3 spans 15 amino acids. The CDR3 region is CASSLLSGTSYEQYF. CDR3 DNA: TGTGCCAGCAGCCTCCTCAGCGGGACCTCCTACGAGCAGTACTTC.